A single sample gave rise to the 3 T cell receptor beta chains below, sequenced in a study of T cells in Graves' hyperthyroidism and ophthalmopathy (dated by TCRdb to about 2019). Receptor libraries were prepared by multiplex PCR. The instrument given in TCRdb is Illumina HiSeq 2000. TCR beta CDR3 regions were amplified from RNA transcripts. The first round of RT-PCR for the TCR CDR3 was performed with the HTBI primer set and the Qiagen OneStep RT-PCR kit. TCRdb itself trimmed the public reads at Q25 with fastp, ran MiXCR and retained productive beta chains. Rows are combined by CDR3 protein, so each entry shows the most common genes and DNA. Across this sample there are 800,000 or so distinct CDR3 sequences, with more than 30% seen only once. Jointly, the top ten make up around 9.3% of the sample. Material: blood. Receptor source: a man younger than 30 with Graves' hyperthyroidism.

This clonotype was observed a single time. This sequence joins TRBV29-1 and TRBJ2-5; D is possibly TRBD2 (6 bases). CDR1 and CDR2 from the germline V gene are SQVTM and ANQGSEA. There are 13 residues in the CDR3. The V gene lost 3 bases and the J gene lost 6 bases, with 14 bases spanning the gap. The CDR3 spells CSVDRDSAKTQYF. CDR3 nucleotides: TGCAGCGTTGACAGGGACTCCGCAAAGACCCAGTACTTC.

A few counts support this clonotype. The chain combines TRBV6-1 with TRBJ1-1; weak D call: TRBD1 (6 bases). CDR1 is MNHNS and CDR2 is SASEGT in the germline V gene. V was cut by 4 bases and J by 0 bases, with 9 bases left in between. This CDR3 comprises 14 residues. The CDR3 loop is CASSARGLNTEAFF. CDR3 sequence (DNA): TGTGCCAGCAGTGCTCGGGGGCTGAACACTGAAGCTTTCTTT.

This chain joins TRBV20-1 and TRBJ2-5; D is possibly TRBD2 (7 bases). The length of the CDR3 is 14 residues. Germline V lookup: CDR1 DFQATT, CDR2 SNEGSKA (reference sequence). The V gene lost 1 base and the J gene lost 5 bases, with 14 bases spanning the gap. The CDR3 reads CSARVPAGAETQYF. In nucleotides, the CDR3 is TGCAGTGCTAGAGTTCCCGCGGGGGCGGAGACCCAGTACTTC.